The 8 T cell receptor beta chains listed next were all sequenced from one sample in a study of CD8 T cells in ankylosing spondylitis. Their antigen targets remain unknown. Overall study findings and caveats: Typical of ankylosing spondylitis blood, it appeared, was a TCR beta motif of roughly eight highly homologous variants.

Via MiXCR, TCRdb re-called the 5' RACE reads, giving one row per CDR3 protein. The sample comprises 700,000 to 1,000,000 distinct CDR3 sequences, about 10% of which are singletons, and about 0.49% rests with the top ten. The source material was blood, either unsorted or a sorted T cell fraction (not recorded which). The receptor source for this set is a male donor with ankylosing spondylitis.

There are a few counts of this clonotype. The chain couples TRBV4-3 to TRBJ2-2; 11 nucleotides line up with TRBD2. V gave up 0 bases and J gave up 2 bases; unmatched junction bases: 5. Germline V gene sequence: CDR1 LGHNA, CDR2 YSLEER. The length of the CDR3 is 18 residues. The CDR3 sequence is CASSQETGLAANTGELFF. The CDR3 DNA is TGCGCCAGCAGCCAAGAGACGGGACTAGCGGCAAACACCGGGGAGCTGTTTTTT.

This clonotype was observed many times. J is TRBJ1-2 and V is TRBV18, with 7 positions matching TRBD1. The germline V gene encodes CDR1 KGHSH and CDR2 LQKENI. With V trimmed by 6 bases and J by 3 bases, 4 bases remained unmatched. This CDR3 is 13 amino acids long. The CDR3 DNA reads as TGTGCCAGCTCGTACAGGGGAGACTATGGCTACACCTTC. As protein: CASSYRGDYGYTF.

The chain uses TRBV27 and TRBJ2-7, with TRBD2 identical over 7 bases. Germline V gene lookup returns CDR1 MNHEY and CDR2 SMNVEV (reference sequence). V trimming: 5 bases; J trimming: 3 bases; junction bases outside the gene matches: 7. This CDR3 region has 14 residues. The CDR3 loop is CASSPRVAGYEQYF. CDR3 sequence (DNA): TGTGCCAGCAGTCCCCGGGTAGCGGGCTACGAGCAGTACTTC.

In this sample, this clonotype turned up a few times. This chain uses TRBV29-1 with TRBJ1-6; no firm D call. V was pared by 4 bases and J by 9 bases, with 13 bases between. This CDR3 has 13 residues. CDR1 and CDR2 (germline): SQVTM, ANQGSEA. CDR3 residues: CSVGATVGSPLHF. Written as DNA, the CDR3 is TGCAGCGTTGGAGCAACAGTGGGTTCACCCCTCCACTTT.

This clonotype occurred many times. V and J are TRBV27 and TRBJ2-7; possible D gene TRBD2, 6 bases. CDR1 is MNHEY and CDR2 is SMNVEV in the germline V gene (reference sequence). The CDR3 has 14 amino acids. V shed 5 bases and J shed 7 bases, with 18 bases lying between them. As DNA, the CDR3 is TGTGCCAGCAGTCCACTAATTTTGGGGGGTGAGCAGTACTTC. This sequence encodes CASSPLILGGEQYF.

This rearrangement joins TRBV20-1 to TRBJ2-1; a weak D match, TRBD2 (7 bases). This CDR3 is built from 16 residues. The V end was cut by 5 bases, the J end by 2 bases, with 19 bases between. Germline values: CDR1 DFQATT, CDR2 SNEGSKA (reference sequence). CDR3 residues: CSALSFRGATYNEQFF. The CDR3 nucleotides read TGCAGTGCTCTCTCCTTCCGGGGGGCTACCTACAATGAGCAGTTCTTC.

This clonotype occurred a few times. V is TRBV4-1 and J is TRBJ2-3; 9 bases map to TRBD2. The CDR3 length is 18 residues. Germline V CDR1 and CDR2: MGHRA, YSYEKL. V lost 4 bases to trimming and J lost 0 bases; unmatched junction nucleotides: 11. DNA for the CDR3: TGCGCCAGCAGCCGAGGGACTAGCCGGTTATCGAGCACAGATACGCAGTATTTT. Translation gives CASSRGTSRLSSTDTQYF.

The V call is TRBV18, the J call TRBJ2-7; D not certain. CDR3 length equals 14 residues. Germline CDR1 and CDR2: KGHSH and LQKENI. The V gene lost 2 bases and the J gene lost 2 bases, with 10 bases spanning the gap. CDR3 amino acids: CASSPGDSPYEQYF. The DNA of the CDR3 is TGTGCCAGCTCACCAGGGGATTCCCCCTACGAGCAGTACTTC. Combining the CDR3 with reference TRBV18 and TRBJ2-7 gives the whole variable domain NAGVMQNPRHLVRRRGQEARLRCSPMKGHSHVYWYRQLPEEGLKFMVYLQKENIIDESGMPKERFSAEFPKEGPSILRIQQVVRGDSAAYFCASSPGDSPYEQYFGPGTRLTVT.